This T cell receptor beta chain comes out of a study of T cells in Graves' hyperthyroidism and ophthalmopathy. Notes on the study in general: Stable hyperthyroidism was separated from ophthalmopathy by a model based on 13 V-J features.

RNA transcripts were the template for amplifying TCR beta CDR3 regions. With the HTBI primer set, the TCR CDR3 went through a first round of RT-PCR. TCRdb reprocessed the multiplex PCR reads with MiXCR, giving one entry per CDR3 protein. The sample lists over 300,000 distinct CDR3 sequences, 14% occurring once. This CDR3 has 15 residues. The germline V gene encodes CDR1 SEHNR and CDR2 FQNEAQ (reference sequence). After removal of 6 bases from V and 4 bases from J, the junction contained 10 bases not matched to a gene. The authors took PBMCs from 9.5 to 10 ml fresh peripheral blood. A note on this clonotype: Its matching antigen is unknown.

This sequence originates from a woman aged 55-75 years with Graves' hyperthyroidism. V and J are TRBV7-9 and TRBJ1-1; 8 nucleotides agree with TRBD1. The sample was blood. Written as DNA, the CDR3 is TGTGCCAGCAGACTGGACAGGGTGTTTAGCACTGAAGCTTTCTTT. It codes for CASRLDRVFSTEAFF.